This T cell receptor beta chain was profiled in a study of cytomegalovirus exposure and HLA in healthy donors. Study-level findings and limits: Using the classifier, cytomegalovirus status was reportedly diagnosed with high specificity and sensitivity. The number of N-insertions in an Asian-associated ancestry cluster was reportedly below the 666-donor mean in a later analysis. Cytomegalovirus-associated status was assigned to more than 150 TCR beta chains.

Germline CDR1 reads SGHVS; CDR2 reads FQNEAQ. V gave up 5 bases and J gave up 4 bases, with 20 bases separating them. This CDR3 is built from 16 residues. In the case of this clone: The antigen is not known.

PCR used 60 Vbeta primers and 13 Jbeta primers. Generated by immunoSEQ multiplex PCR, the TCRdb table keeps only in-frame clones and is missing some. The table has 130,000 to 150,000 clones, 73% seen once. Material: PBMCs. This TCR came from a human donor in good health. The genes are TRBV7-8 and TRBJ1-2; D is undetermined. The CDR3 region has the DNA TGTGCCAGCAGCCCAACTAGGTGGAGGAGCGGCTATGGCTACACCTTC. Translation gives CASSPTRWRSGYGYTF.